The rows below give T cell receptor beta chains drawn from one sample of a study of blood T cells in healthy people across ages. In TCRdb, the 5' RACE reads were re-called with MiXCR into one record per CDR3 protein. The sample has about 1.6 million distinct CDR3 sequences, about 31% seen once; the top ten hold about 11%. Sequenced sample: blood. The receptors come from a woman aged 30 to 39 in good health. Each CDR3 is given with its conserved first and last residue. Fields, in order: V gene, CDR3 protein.

V: TRBV11-2
CDR3: CASSLRTGGSGANVLTF

V: TRBV7-2
CDR3: CASSSLGAGAGDTQYF

V: TRBV20-1
CDR3: CSAKGHHLRETQYF

V: TRBV5-1
CDR3: CASSLESGGPDTQYF

V: TRBV6-4
CDR3: CATIGIYGYTF

V: TRBV27
CDR3: CASSIGDEQYF

V: TRBV14
CDR3: CASSQDPRSSYNSPLHF

V: TRBV18
CDR3: CASSSQRGPQETQYF

V: TRBV2
CDR3: CASRARRLADNEQFF

V: TRBV2
CDR3: CASSEPFVNEQFF

V: TRBV4-2
CDR3: CVSSQERGASYNEQFF

V: TRBV12-3/TRBV12-4
CDR3: CASSLASMETQYF

V: TRBV27
CDR3: CASSSQREAQETQYF

V: TRBV20-1
CDR3: CSARATSGTYNEQFF

V: TRBV7-3
CDR3: CACDREGGADTQYF

V: TRBV12-3/TRBV12-4
CDR3: CASSLGGGVPYEQYF

V: TRBV2
CDR3: CASSELDVSTDTQYF

V: TRBV27
CDR3: CASSLQGQRNYGYTF

V: TRBV7-9
CDR3: CASSFSGQGDPRGYTF

V: TRBV3-1
CDR3: CTSSRTSGGETQYF

V: TRBV20-1
CDR3: CSARAAFVASTDTQYF

V: TRBV7-6
CDR3: CASSLKAGEWETQYF